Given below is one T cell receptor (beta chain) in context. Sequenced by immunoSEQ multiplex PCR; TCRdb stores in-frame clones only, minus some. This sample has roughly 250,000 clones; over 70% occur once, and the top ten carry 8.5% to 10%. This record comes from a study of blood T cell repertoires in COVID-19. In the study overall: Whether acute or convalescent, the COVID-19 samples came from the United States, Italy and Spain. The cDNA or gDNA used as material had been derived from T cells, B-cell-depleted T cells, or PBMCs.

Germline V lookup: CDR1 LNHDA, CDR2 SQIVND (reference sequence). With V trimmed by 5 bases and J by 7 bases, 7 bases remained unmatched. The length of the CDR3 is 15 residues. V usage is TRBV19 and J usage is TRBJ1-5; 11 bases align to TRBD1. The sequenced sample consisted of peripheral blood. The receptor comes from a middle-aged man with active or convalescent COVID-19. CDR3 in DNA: TGTGCCAGTAGTCGAGGACAGGGGGCAGGGCAGCCCCAGCATTTT. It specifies CASSRGQGAGQPQHF.